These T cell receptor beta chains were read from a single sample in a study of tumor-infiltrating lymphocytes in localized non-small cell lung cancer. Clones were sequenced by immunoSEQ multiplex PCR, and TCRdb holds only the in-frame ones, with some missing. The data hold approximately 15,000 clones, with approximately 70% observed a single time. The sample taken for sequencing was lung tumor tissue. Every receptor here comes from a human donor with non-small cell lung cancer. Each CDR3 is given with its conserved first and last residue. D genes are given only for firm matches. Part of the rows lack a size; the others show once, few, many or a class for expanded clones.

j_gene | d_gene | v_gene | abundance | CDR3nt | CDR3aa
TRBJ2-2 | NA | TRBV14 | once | TGTGCCAGCAGCCGCGGGCTAGGCACCGGGGAGCTGTTTTTT | CASSRGLGTGELFF
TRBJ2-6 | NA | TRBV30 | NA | TGTGCCTGGATAAGTAATGGGGCCAACGTCCTGACTTTC | CAWISNGANVLTF
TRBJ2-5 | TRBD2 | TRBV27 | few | TGTGCCAGCAGTTCGACTAGCGGGGAGGTGGGGACCCAGTACTTC | CASSSTSGEVGTQYF
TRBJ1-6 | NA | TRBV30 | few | TGTGCCTGGAGTTTGGGCAGGGCGAATTCACCCCTCCACTTT | CAWSLGRANSPLHF
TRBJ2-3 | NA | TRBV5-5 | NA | TGTGCCAGCAGCTTGGCCTTAGTACAGCAACGCACAGATACGCAGTATTTT | CASSLALVQQRTDTQYF
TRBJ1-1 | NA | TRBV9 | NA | TGTGCCAGCAGCGCCAACAGGGCTGGCACTGAAGCTTTCTTT | CASSANRAGTEAFF
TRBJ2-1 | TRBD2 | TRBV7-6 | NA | TGTGCCAGCAGCCCCGGGACTAGCTATGGAGAGCAGTTCTTC | CASSPGTSYGEQFF
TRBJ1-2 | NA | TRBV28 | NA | TGTGCCAGCAGGCCTATAGGTGCCTATGGCTACACCTTC | CASRPIGAYGYTF
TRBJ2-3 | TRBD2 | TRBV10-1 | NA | TGCGCCAGCAGTGCAGCGGGGGGGCAAGATACGCAGTATTTT | CASSAAGGQDTQYF
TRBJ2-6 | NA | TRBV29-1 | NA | TGCAGCGTTCAAATAGCTGGGGCCAACGTCCTGACTTTC | CSVQIAGANVLTF
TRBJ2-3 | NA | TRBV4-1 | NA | TGCGCCAGCAGCCGGGGGTCTAGCGAACTCACAGATACGCAGTATTTT | CASSRGSSELTDTQYF